This T cell receptor beta chain was sequenced in a study of blood T cell dynamics during melanoma immunotherapy. Only one count was recorded for this clone. Assay used: immunoSEQ multiplex PCR; TCRdb lists only in-frame clones, some missing. This repertoire shows about 11,000 clones, 87% found once; its top ten account for roughly 6.9%. Documented time point: week 3, after first cycle of checkpoint inhibitor. The CDR3 contains 13 residues. In germline, CDR1 is SGHTA, CDR2 FQGNSA. V lost 5 bases to trimming and J lost 6 bases, with 11 bases between them. This specimen consisted of blood, obtained from a patient treated with checkpoint blockade. The gene calls are TRBV7-2 and TRBJ2-1; D is unresolved. This TCR was sampled from a human donor with melanoma. DNA of the CDR3: TGTGCCAGCAGCCGCCCCCCCCGCAATGAGCAGTTCTTC. Its translation is CASSRPPRNEQFF.